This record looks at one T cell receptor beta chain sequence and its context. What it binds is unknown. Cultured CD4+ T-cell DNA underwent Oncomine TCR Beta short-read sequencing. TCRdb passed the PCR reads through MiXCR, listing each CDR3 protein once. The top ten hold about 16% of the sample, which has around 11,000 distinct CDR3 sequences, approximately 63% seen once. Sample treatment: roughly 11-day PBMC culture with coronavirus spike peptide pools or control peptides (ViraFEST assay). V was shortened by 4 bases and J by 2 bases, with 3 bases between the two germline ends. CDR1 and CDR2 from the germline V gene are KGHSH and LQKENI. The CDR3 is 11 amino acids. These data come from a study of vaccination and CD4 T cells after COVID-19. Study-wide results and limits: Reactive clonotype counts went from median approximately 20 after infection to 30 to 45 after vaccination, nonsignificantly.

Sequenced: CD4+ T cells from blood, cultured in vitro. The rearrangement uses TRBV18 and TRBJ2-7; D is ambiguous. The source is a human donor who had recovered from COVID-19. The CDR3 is CASSRAYEQYF. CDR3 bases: TGTGCCAGCTCACGAGCCTACGAGCAGTACTTC.